What follows are 17 T cell receptor beta chains derived from one specimen sequenced in a study of technical replicates of blood from a handful of donors (TCRdb year 2017). To prepare the library, the immunoSEQ multiplex PCR assay was applied. Entries here come from immuneACCESS through TCRdb and include only in-frame sequences with V and J called. Some clones fail to appear in such tables; in the studies checked, an unresolved V gene covers under half of the shortfall, and the cause of the remainder is unknown. The sample table lists about 68,000 clones, 95% to 97% of them with a count of one. The ten largest make up approximately 0.3% of the sample. Sequencing used T cells isolated from PBMCs. Receptors were obtained from a human donor in good health.

This clone showed up just once. This chain links TRBV27 with TRBJ1-5; 9 bases are shared with TRBD1. This CDR3 is built from 15 residues. J was trimmed by 2 bases and V by 4 bases; bases with no gene match: 3. Germline-derived CDR1 and CDR2 are MNHEY and SMNVEV (reference sequence). CDR3 nucleotide sequence: TGTGCCAGCAGTTGGGACAGGGAAGGCAATCAGCCCCAGCATTTT. Translated, it gives CASSWDREGNQPQHF.

The chain joins TRBV28 to TRBJ1-2; 9 nucleotides line up with TRBD1. The CDR3 runs to 12 residues. V lost 9 bases, J lost 5 bases, and 4 bases stayed unmatched. Germline V gives CDR1 MDHEN, CDR2 SYDVKM. CDR3 in DNA: TGTGCCAGTTTGGACAGGGGTTATGGCTACACCTTC. Amino acids: CASLDRGYGYTF.

V is TRBV6-4 and J is TRBJ2-5; 12 bases line up with TRBD2. Germline CDR1 reads MRHNA; CDR2 reads SNTAGT. V lost 6 bases, J lost 12 bases, and 11 bases stayed unmatched. The CDR3 contains 14 residues. The CDR3 sequence: CASRETSGSLKEYF. In DNA form, the CDR3 reads TGTGCCAGCAGAGAGACTAGCGGGAGCCTTAAAGAGTACTTC.

The J gene is TRBJ1-2, the V gene TRBV5-1, with 7 nucleotides matching TRBD1. CDR1 and CDR2 (germline): SGHRS, YFSETQ. This CDR3 is 16 amino acids long. Germline trimming cut 5 bases from V and 8 bases from J; bases unmatched to any gene: 18. The DNA for the CDR3 is TGCGCCAGCAGTAGAACCGGGAGACAGGGTAATTACGGCTACACCTTC. Its translation is CASSRTGRQGNYGYTF. Supplemented by reference TRBV5-1 and TRBJ1-2, the full variable domain reads KAGVTQTPRYLIKTRGQQVTLSCSPISGHRSVSWYQQTPGQGLQFLFEYFSETQRNKGNFPGRFSGRQFSNSRSEMNVSTLELGDSALYLCASSRTGRQGNYGYTFGSGTRLTVV.

This chain joins TRBV6-5 and TRBJ2-7; 8 bases map to TRBD1. V shed 6 bases and J 5 bases; nucleotides not matched to a gene: 6. The CDR3 loop spans 13 amino acids. Germline V gene data show CDR1 as MNHEY and CDR2 as SVGAGI. The CDR3: CASRDRVRNEQYF. In nucleotides, the CDR3 is TGTGCCAGCAGGGACAGGGTTAGGAACGAGCAGTACTTC.

V is TRBV13 and J is TRBJ2-5; TRBD2 agrees at 12 bases. Germline assignment: CDR1 PRHDT and CDR2 FYEKMQ (reference sequence). The ends lost 5 bases at V and 0 bases at J; junction bases unmatched: 4. CDR3 size: 16 residues. Here the CDR3 reads CASSPRLAGDQETQYF. CDR3 nucleotides: TGTGCCAGCAGCCCCCGACTAGCGGGAGACCAAGAGACCCAGTACTTC.

The chain couples TRBV6-5 to TRBJ2-3, with D hard to call. This CDR3 region has 11 residues. The germline V gene encodes CDR1 MNHEY and CDR2 SVGAGI. Trimming removed 7 bases from V and 4 bases from J, with 6 bases in between. The CDR3 reads CASTTADTQYF. Written as DNA, the CDR3 is TGTGCCAGCACAACGGCAGATACGCAGTATTTT.

V is TRBV6-6 and J is TRBJ2-6, with D perhaps matching TRBD2 (6 bases). Germline V gives CDR1 MNHNY, CDR2 SVGAGI (reference sequence). The V and J ends lost 8 bases and 3 bases respectively, with 14 bases between them. CDR3 size: 15 residues. The CDR3 DNA reads TGTGCCAGCTACCGGACTACTCTTGGGGCCAACGTCCTGACTTTC. Translating it yields CASYRTTLGANVLTF.

The V and J genes are TRBV21-1 and TRBJ2-2; the table's D gene call, TRBD2, was not cross checked with the DNA. TRBV21-1 is labeled a pseudogene. The CDR3 is made up of 16 amino acids. The CDR3 region is CASIGRGTSNTGELFF. Here the CDR3 DNA reads TGTGCCAGCATAGGGAGGGGGACGTCTAACACCGGGGAGCTGTTTTTT.

This rearrangement joins TRBV28 to TRBJ2-7, with D possibly TRBD1 on 6 matching bases. The ends were cut back, 5 bases at V and 7 bases at J, with 21 bases in the middle. CDR1 is MDHEN and CDR2 is SYDVKM in the germline V gene. The length of the CDR3 is 15 residues. The DNA of the CDR3 is TGTGCCAGCAGTCTCGAGAGAGAGGGGGATCTAGAGCAGTACTTC. This gives the protein CASSLEREGDLEQYF.

CDR3 region: CATSRGPTGIGQPQHF. The CDR3 DNA sequence: TGTGCCACCAGCAGAGGACCCACAGGGATCGGTCAGCCCCAGCATTTT. J is TRBJ1-5 and V is TRBV15, with D maybe TRBD1 (6 bases). Trimming took off 1 base at V and 6 bases at J, with 16 bases between the two ends. CDR1 is LNHNV and CDR2 is YYDKDF in the germline V gene (reference sequence). This CDR3 spans 16 amino acids.

The V call is TRBV4-3, the J call TRBJ2-1; the D is unclear. The CDR3 runs 16 residues. The germline V and J ends were trimmed by 1 base and 5 bases, with 15 bases remaining between them. Germline CDR1 reads LGHNA; CDR2 reads YSLEER. CDR3 region: CASSQGPLNPNNEQFF. The DNA for the CDR3 is TGCGCCAGCAGCCAAGGACCACTAAACCCCAACAATGAGCAGTTCTTC.

The chain has TRBV29-1 and TRBJ2-1; TRBD2 agrees at 8 bases. The CDR3 has 14 residues. The germline V gene has CDR1 SQVTM and CDR2 ANQGSEA. J lost 4 bases, V lost 2 bases, and 4 bases had no gene match. The CDR3 DNA is TGCAGCGTTGAAACGGGAGGGCCGTACAATGAGCAGTTCTTC. Translating it yields CSVETGGPYNEQFF.

The CDR3: CASSFGGRVFDEQFF. The CDR3 bases are TGTGCCAGCAGCTTCGGTGGGAGGGTTTTCGATGAGCAGTTCTTC. J is TRBJ2-1 and V is TRBV7-8; 7 bases are shared with TRBD2. The V and J ends lost 3 bases and 8 bases, in that order; junction bases with no gene match: 10. CDR1 and CDR2 (germline): SGHVS, FQNEAQ. This CDR3 spans 15 amino acids.

The rearrangement joins TRBV27 to TRBJ2-2; possible D gene TRBD1, 6 bases. V was shortened by 10 bases and J by 7 bases, with 25 bases between the two germline ends. Germline V gene lookup returns CDR1 MNHEY and CDR2 SMNVEV (reference sequence). The CDR3 contains 16 residues. In DNA form, the CDR3 reads TGTGCCACTACGACACTCCTTAGTCGGACAGACGGGGAGCTGTTTTTT. It specifies CATTTLLSRTDGELFF.

The CDR3 reads CASSYSGTGRTQYF. CDR3 DNA sequence: TGTGCCAGCAGCTATAGCGGGACTGGGAGGACCCAGTACTTC. J is TRBJ2-5 and V is TRBV5-6, with 8 bases that match TRBD2. This CDR3 has 14 amino acids. Germline CDR1 is SGHDT and CDR2 is YYEEEE. The trim removed 3 bases at V and 7 bases at J, leaving 8 bases unmatched.

This sequence joins TRBV28 and TRBJ1-4; unclear D gene. The CDR3 totals 11 residues. With 6 bases removed from V and 12 bases from J, the gap between germline ends came to 11 bases. Germline CDR1 MDHEN, CDR2 SYDVKM. In nucleotides, the CDR3 is TGTGCCAGCAGACTACGATGGGAACTGTTTTTT. This sequence encodes CASRLRWELFF.